The text below deals with one T cell receptor beta chain. This clone was found a few times. Its cognate antigen has yet to be identified. The record has no base qualities; no much larger clone is one base away. For sequencing of the TCRbeta CDR3 region, genomic DNA was extracted from the sorted cells. TCRbeta CDR3 regions were sequenced using the immunoSEQ Assay. TCRdb limited this immuneACCESS table to in-frame rearrangements with V and J called. A share of clones is missing; checked studies link under half to unresolved V genes, and the rest is unexplained. This sample is represented by 75,000 to 95,000 clones; 65% to 90% of them were singletons. The ten largest clones represent less than 4% of the sample. This record belongs to a study of OX40 agonist ivuxolimab in advanced cancers. The study in broad terms: Ivuxolimab was a fully human IgG2 agonistic monoclonal antibody targeting the costimulatory receptor OX40 (CD134). Intravenous ivuxolimab was administered to patients every 2 weeks at six dose levels: 0.01, 0.1, 0.3, 1.5, 3 and 10 mg/kg. Of the 50 to 55 patients in dose escalation, approximately 20 had hepatocellular carcinoma, about 15 had melanoma, 9 had renal cell carcinoma and 9 had head and neck cancer. A male proportion of around 80% and a mean age of about 60 years, ranging from about 20 to 85, were recorded for the dose-escalation cohort. Patients were allowed to have had prior anti-PD-1, anti-PD-L1 or anti-CTLA-4 therapy, and 40% to 45% of the dose-escalation patients had previously received checkpoint inhibitors. Partial responses occurred in three dose-escalation patients, of whom one had hepatocellular carcinoma and two had cutaneous melanoma. Peripheral TCRbeta sequencing was intended to test whether TCR sequence diversity was altered and clonal T-cell expansion was caused by ivuxolimab. The monotherapy dose-escalation portion (N = 52 patients) of the phase I ivuxolimab trial is reported in the paper. Study-wide findings and limitations: At doses from 0.1 to 3.0 mg/kg, clonal expansion was seen in both CD4+ and CD8+ blood T cells between baseline and week 6. In the 0.1-3.0 mg/kg groups, partial responders had among the lowest normalized peripheral clonal expansion, particularly in CD8+ T cells. On average, CD8+ T cells showed more expanded clones than CD4+ T cells after ivuxolimab. Low levels of normalized T-cell clonal expansion were also seen in some nonresponding patients. Antigen specificity was not determined for the clonally expanded peripheral T cells.

As encoded in the germline V gene, CDR1 is MDHEN while CDR2 is SYDVKM. The cysteine opens and the phenylalanine closes a CDR3 of 12 amino acids. CDR3 DNA only is kept here, 36 bases in frame from base 1. V loses 2 bases, J loses 6 bases, and the germline ends lie 5 bases apart. The trial excluded patients who had a history of autoimmune disease or who were on systemic immunosuppression. Peripheral blood for TCR sequencing was collected from all dose cohorts at baseline, on cycle 4 day 1, and on cycle 7 day 1. Samples came from an open-label, multicenter, first-in-human phase I dose-escalation trial of ivuxolimab. Adults with locally advanced or metastatic head and neck squamous cell, hepatocellular, melanoma or renal cell carcinoma were enrolled in the trial. Before TCR sequencing, CD4+ T cells and CD8+ T cells from peripheral blood were sorted into separate populations.

The sequencing used CD4+ or CD8+ T cells sorted from blood, collected in a trial of the OX40 agonist ivuxolimab. The clonotype comes from an adult with an advanced solid tumor such as melanoma, head and neck, liver or kidney cancer. The chain employs TRBV28 and TRBJ1-5; a tentative D call is TRBD1 (5 bases match). Here is the DNA: TGTGCCAGCAGTTTAGGGGGTCAGCCCCAGCATTTT. This translates into CASSLGGQPQHF.